The 20 T cell receptor beta chains presented below share a single source sample, sequenced in a study of blood T cell repertoires in COVID-19 (dated by TCRdb to about 2020). Library preparation used the immunoSEQ multiplex PCR assay. TCRdb took over this immuneACCESS table, retaining in-frame rearrangements with V and J assigned. Such tables are incomplete; in checked studies, under half of the missing clones stem from an unresolved V gene, and the remainder is unexplained. The sample data list roughly 350,000 clones, and 85% of these were observed just once. The top ten constitute about 3.6% of the sample. Sequencing was carried out using peripheral blood. The source of these receptors is a woman aged 18-35 years with acute or convalescent COVID-19.

The V call is TRBV5-4, the J call TRBJ2-7, with D possibly TRBD1 on 6 matching bases. V shed 2 bases and J shed 3 bases, with 9 bases lying between them. This CDR3 region has 13 residues. Per germline, CDR1 SGHNT and CDR2 YYREEE (reference sequence). CDR3 region: CASSFPDSYEQYF. DNA of the CDR3: TGTGCCAGCAGCTTTCCGGACAGCTACGAGCAGTACTTC.

This clone appeared once. Other DNA sequences within the sample encode an identical CDR3. The chain has TRBV5-1 and TRBJ1-1; D not resolved. Trimming cost V 0 bases and J 2 bases, with 8 bases left between them. Looked up from germline, CDR1 is SGHRS and CDR2 is YFSETQ. The CDR3 has 14 amino acids. In DNA, the CDR3 is TGCGCCAGCAGCTTGGCGGGTCGTAACACTGAAGCTTTCTTT. As protein: CASSLAGRNTEAFF.

The chain combines TRBV5-1 with TRBJ2-5, with 9 bases matching TRBD1. Per germline, CDR1 SGHRS and CDR2 YFSETQ. The CDR3 has 14 residues. Trimming took 0 bases from V and 4 from J; bases not matched to a gene: 1. The CDR3 coding sequence is TGCGCCAGCAGCTTGGTGGGACAGGGAGAGACCCAGTACTTC. The encoded protein is CASSLVGQGETQYF.

The J gene is TRBJ1-5, the V gene TRBV5-1, with 9 positions matching TRBD1. This CDR3 has 14 residues. V shed 5 bases, J shed 6 bases, and the junction held 6 bases outside the gene matches. Germline CDR1 reads SGHRS; CDR2 reads YFSETQ. The chain's CDR3 is CASSAQGAGQPQHF. CDR3 DNA sequence: TGCGCCAGCAGTGCACAGGGGGCCGGTCAGCCCCAGCATTTT.

V is TRBV2 and J is TRBJ2-7; D gene unclear. Germline loops: CDR1 SNHLY, CDR2 FYNNEI. CDR3 length equals 11 residues. Trimming took 6 bases from V and 6 from J, leaving 9 bases between them. The CDR3 loop is CASSILAEQYF. DNA of the CDR3: TGTGCCAGCAGCATCTTAGCCGAGCAGTACTTC.

V usage is TRBV4-1 and J usage is TRBJ2-7; 11 positions agree with TRBD2. V was pared by 5 bases and J by 4 bases, with 4 bases of the junction left unmatched. Germline CDR1 is MGHRA and CDR2 is YSYEKL. The CDR3 is 14 residues long. The CDR3 coding sequence is TGCGCCAGCAGCGCTACTAGCGGGAGTTACGAGCAGTACTTC. Amino acid sequence: CASSATSGSYEQYF.

In its sample, this clone was seen once. This sequence joins TRBV24-1 and TRBJ2-3; D gene unclear. CDR3 size: 14 residues. CDR1 is KGHDR, CDR2 SFDVKD, per germline. Deletions cut 4 bases from V and 4 bases from J, with 11 bases between. The CDR3 region is CATSEASGSDTQYF. The CDR3 DNA is TGTGCCACCAGTGAGGCGTCAGGATCAGATACGCAGTATTTT.

J is TRBJ2-4 and V is TRBV28; 9 nucleotides agree with TRBD1. Germline V gene sequence: CDR1 MDHEN, CDR2 SYDVKM. J lost 7 bases, V lost 6 bases, and 7 bases had no gene match. The CDR3 length is 14 residues. Written as DNA, the CDR3 is TGTGCCAGCAGGGGGGACAGGGCAGGCAACATTCAGTACTTC. This translates into CASRGDRAGNIQYF. Combining the CDR3 with reference TRBV28 and TRBJ2-4 gives the whole variable domain DVKVTQSSRYLVKRTGEKVFLECVQDMDHENMFWYRQDPGLGLRLIYFSYDVKMKEKGDIPEGYSVSREKKERFSLILESASTNQTSMYLCASRGDRAGNIQYFGAGTRLSVL.

This chain links TRBV30 with TRBJ2-5; D is unresolved. The CDR3 totals 14 residues. Per germline, CDR1 GTSNPN and CDR2 SVGIG (reference sequence). V was trimmed by 0 bases and J by 5 bases, leaving 13 bases between them. The CDR3 DNA reads TGTGCCTGGAGTGTTTATAACTTCGGGGAGACCCAGTACTTC. It translates to CAWSVYNFGETQYF.

Worth noting for this clone: Mismatch with germline at one junction end may stem from a read error. This chain links TRBV3-1 (or the pseudogene TRBV3-2) with TRBJ1-4; 9 bases match TRBD1. Looked up from germline, CDR1 is LGHDT and CDR2 is YNNKEL (reference sequence). The CDR3 consists of 15 residues. The CDR3 spells CASSPGQGNNQKLFF. The CDR3 coding sequence is TGTGCCAGCAGCCCGGGACAGGGAAATAATCAAAAACTGTTTTTT.

The chain is built from TRBV11-2 and TRBJ2-7; D might be TRBD1 (6 bases). V was cut by 5 bases and J by 3 bases, with 14 bases left in between. CDR1 and CDR2 from the germline V gene are SGHAT and FQNNGV. The CDR3 totals 14 residues. CDR3 region: CASSLTIRGYEQYF. The CDR3 bases are TGTGCCAGCAGCCTAACGATCAGGGGCTACGAGCAGTACTTC.

This rearrangement joins TRBV10-2 to TRBJ1-1; D not resolved. CDR1 and CDR2 from the germline V gene are WSHSY and SAAADI. The CDR3 contains 9 residues. Trimming removed 10 bases at V and 5 bases at J, with 5 bases between. The CDR3 coding sequence is TGCGCCACCGGGACTGAAGCTTTCTTT. Its translation: CATGTEAFF.

The chain combines TRBV3-1 (or the pseudogene TRBV3-2) with TRBJ1-2; D might be TRBD1 (5 bases). The germline CDR1 and CDR2 sequences are LGHDT and YNNKEL (reference sequence). The ends were cut back, 2 bases at V and 0 bases at J, with 13 bases in the middle. The CDR3 has 16 amino acids. CDR3 nucleotides: TGTGCCAGCAGCCAATTCCTCAGGGAAGCTAACTATGGCTACACCTTC. Its translation is CASSQFLREANYGYTF.

This chain joins TRBV6-2 or TRBV6-3 and TRBJ2-5; 12 positions match TRBD1. Trimming cost V 6 bases and J 5 bases; bases outside gene matches: 7. The CDR3 is made up of 15 amino acids. CDR1 and CDR2 (germline): MNHEY, SVGEGT. This chain's CDR3 is CASSTGTGGAETQYF. The CDR3 DNA sequence: TGTGCCAGCAGCACCGGGACAGGGGGCGCCGAGACCCAGTACTTC.

The chain combines TRBV15 with TRBJ2-1, with 8 nucleotides matching TRBD2. This CDR3 is 15 amino acids long. Germline loops: CDR1 LNHNV, CDR2 YYDKDF (reference sequence). V was clipped by 4 bases and J by 7 bases; unmatched bases: 9. This CDR3 is CATSNSGTSRNEQFF. CDR3 in DNA: TGTGCCACCAGCAACTCCGGGACTAGTCGGAATGAGCAGTTCTTC.

The sample holds a few counts of this clone. V usage is TRBV28 and J usage is TRBJ1-3; D is uncertain. From germline, CDR1 is MDHEN and CDR2 SYDVKM. V lost 3 bases and J 3 bases, leaving 6 bases between the germline ends. This CDR3 region has 13 residues. The CDR3 coding sequence is TGTGCCAGCAGTTTCGCAGATGGAAACACCATATATTTT. It codes for CASSFADGNTIYF.

This chain's CDR3 is CASSFGQGAGGELFF. Here the CDR3 DNA reads TGTGCCAGCAGCTTCGGACAGGGGGCAGGCGGGGAGCTGTTTTTT. V is TRBV5-4 and J is TRBJ2-2; 11 positions agree with TRBD1. This CDR3 has 15 amino acids. Germline lookup yields CDR1 SGHNT and CDR2 YYREEE (reference sequence). After removal of 2 bases from V and 7 bases from J, the junction contained 4 bases not matched to a gene.

The chain couples TRBV6-5 to TRBJ1-2, with 10 bases fitting TRBD1. This CDR3 contains 13 residues. Losses at the gene ends were 11 bases for V and 4 bases for J; bases not matched to a gene: 7. Germline CDR1 and CDR2: MNHEY and SVGAGI. The CDR3: CAGRQGAGYGYTF. The CDR3, as DNA: TGTGCCGGCCGACAGGGGGCTGGCTATGGCTACACCTTC.

In the case of this clone: Additional DNA sequences in this sample encode the identical CDR3. The CDR3 is CASSLGLAGGTDTQYF. CDR3 DNA: TGTGCCAGCAGCTTGGGACTAGCGGGGGGCACAGATACGCAGTATTTT. The V call is TRBV7-2, the J call TRBJ2-3; 14 bases align to TRBD2. The germline CDR1 and CDR2 sequences are SGHTA and FQGNSA. V lost 3 bases and J lost 1; bases outside the gene matches: 0. CDR3 size: 16 residues.

V and J are TRBV7-9 and TRBJ2-7, with 10 bases aligning to TRBD2. Germline loops: CDR1 SEHNR, CDR2 FQNEAQ (reference sequence). Losses at the gene ends were 6 bases for V and 2 bases for J; bases not matched to a gene: 10. This CDR3 region has 16 residues. The DNA for the CDR3 is TGTGCCAGCAGTTTCCAGCGGACTAGCGGTCCCTACGAGCAGTACTTC. It codes for CASSFQRTSGPYEQYF.